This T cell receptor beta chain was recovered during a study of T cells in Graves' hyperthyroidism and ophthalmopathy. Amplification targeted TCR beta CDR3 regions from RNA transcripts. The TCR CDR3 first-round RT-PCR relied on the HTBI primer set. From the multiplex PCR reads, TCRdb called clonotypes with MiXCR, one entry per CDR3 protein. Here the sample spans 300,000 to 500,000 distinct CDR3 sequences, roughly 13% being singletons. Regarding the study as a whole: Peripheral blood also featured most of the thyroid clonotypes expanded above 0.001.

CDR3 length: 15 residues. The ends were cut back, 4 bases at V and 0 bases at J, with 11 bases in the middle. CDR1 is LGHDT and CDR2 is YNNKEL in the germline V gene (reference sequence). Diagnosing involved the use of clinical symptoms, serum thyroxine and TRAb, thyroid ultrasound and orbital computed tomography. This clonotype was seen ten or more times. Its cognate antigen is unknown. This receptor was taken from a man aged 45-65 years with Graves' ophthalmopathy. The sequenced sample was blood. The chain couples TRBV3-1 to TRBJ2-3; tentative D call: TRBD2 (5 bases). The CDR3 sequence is CASSLSGSSTDTQYF. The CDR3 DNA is TGTGCCAGCAGCCTCTCGGGATCAAGCACAGATACGCAGTATTTT.